This T cell receptor beta chain stems from a study of cytomegalovirus exposure and HLA in healthy donors. Healthy donors of bone marrow made up the group. It was with 60 Vbeta and 13 Jbeta primers that the PCR ran. Only in-frame clones appear in the TCRdb table, and some are missing; sequencing was by immunoSEQ multiplex PCR. The table has fewer than 200,000 clones, about four fifths seen once. The source is a male donor in good health and CMV-seropositive. The sample consisted of PBMCs.

The CDR3 is CASSEDSSSSSNQPQHF. CDR3 nucleotides: TGTGCCAGCTCCGAGGACAGCTCATCATCTAGCAATCAGCCCCAGCATTTT. This rearrangement joins TRBV18 to TRBJ1-5, with D possibly TRBD1 on 6 matching bases. Trimming left V 6 bases short and J 0 bases short, with 18 bases between. CDR3 length: 17 amino acids. Germline CDR1 reads KGHSH; CDR2 reads LQKENI. Drawing the rest from reference TRBV18 and TRBJ1-5, the complete variable domain is NAGVMQNPRHLVRRRGQEARLRCSPMKGHSHVYWYRQLPEEGLKFMVYLQKENIIDESGMPKERFSAEFPKEGPSILRIQQVVRGDSAAYFCASSEDSSSSSNQPQHFGDGTRLSIL.